The 25 T cell receptor beta chains listed next were all sequenced from one sample in a study of vaccination effects on CD4 cells after COVID-19. In the ViraFEST assay, antigen-specific CD4+ clonotypes were identified by expansion after peptide-pool stimulation. At the end of approximately 10 days of culture, CD4+ T cells were isolated. These receptors have no identified antigens. Here immunoSEQ multiplex PCR was the method, and the copy in TCRdb shows in-frame clones only, minus some. The profile shows 20,000 to 25,000 clones, approximately 70% of them singletons. Sequences were derived from CD4+ T cells from PBMCs cultured with HCoV-229E spike peptides, sampled before COVID-19 vaccination. These receptors were obtained from a human donor who received a COVID-19 vaccine.

The rearrangement uses TRBV30 and TRBJ1-5, with TRBD1 matching over 9 bases. Trimming at V came to 3 bases and at J to 4 bases, leaving 1 base not matched to a gene. This CDR3 spans 13 amino acids. Germline CDR1 reads GTSNPN; CDR2 reads SVGIG (reference sequence). The DNA for the CDR3 is TGTGCCTGGAGCGGGACAGGGAATCAGCCCCAGCATTTT. Its translation is CAWSGTGNQPQHF. Complete variable domain (other parts from reference TRBV30 and TRBJ1-5): SQTIHQWPATLVQPVGSPLSLECTVEGTSNPNLYWYRQAAGRGLQLLFYSVGIGQISSEVPQNLSASRPQDRQFILSSKKLLLSDSGFYLCAWSGTGNQPQHFGDGTRLSIL.

The chain joins TRBV11-2 to TRBJ2-2; D may be TRBD2 (6 bases). Germline V lookup: CDR1 SGHAT, CDR2 FQNNGV. V dropped 1 base and J dropped 0 bases, with 6 bases sitting between them. The CDR3 contains 15 residues. The CDR3 here is CASSLGGANTGELFF. The CDR3, as DNA: TGTGCCAGCAGCTTAGGCGGGGCGAACACCGGGGAGCTGTTTTTT.

This rearrangement joins TRBV19 to TRBJ2-2, with no clear D. CDR1 is LNHDA and CDR2 is SQIVND in the germline V gene (reference sequence). The CDR3 covers 12 residues. V was cut by 10 bases and J by 6 bases, with 12 bases left in between. The CDR3 here is CATRTLSGELFF. The CDR3 region has the DNA TGTGCCACCCGGACCTTGTCCGGGGAGCTGTTTTTT.

The CDR3 loop reads CASSLVDSTDTQYF. The CDR3 DNA reads TGTGCCAGCAGCTTGGTGGACAGCACAGATACGCAGTATTTT. V and J are TRBV5-4 and TRBJ2-3; D is unresolved. V lost 0 bases and J lost 0, with 5 bases in between. The CDR3 loop spans 14 amino acids. Germline values: CDR1 SGHNT, CDR2 YYREEE (reference sequence).

CDR3 in DNA: TGCAGTGCTAGCACTAAAGAGACCCAGTACTTC. As protein: CSASTKETQYF. The chain couples TRBV20-1 to TRBJ2-5, with D unresolved. V was clipped by 3 bases and J by 3 bases, with 5 bases between them. Germline V gene lookup returns CDR1 DFQATT and CDR2 SNEGSKA (reference sequence). The CDR3 loop spans 11 amino acids.

This sequence joins TRBV15 and TRBJ2-1, with D maybe TRBD2 (6 bases). There are 17 residues in the CDR3. CDR1 and CDR2 from the germline V gene are LNHNV and YYDKDF (reference sequence). The ends were cut back, 0 bases at V and 0 bases at J, with 12 bases in the middle. CDR3 nucleotide sequence: TGTGCCACCAGCAGAGAGAGTAGCGGATTCTCCTACAATGAGCAGTTCTTC. Protein: CATSRESSGFSYNEQFF.

This clone was recorded a few times. V and J are TRBV6-5 and TRBJ1-2, with 7 bases aligning to TRBD1. With V trimmed by 10 bases and J by 2 bases, 7 bases remained unmatched. The germline gives CDR1 MNHEY, CDR2 SVGAGI. The CDR3 spans 13 residues. CDR3 nucleotides: TGTGCCACCTGGGGACAGACCAACTATGGCTACACCTTC. This gives the protein CATWGQTNYGYTF.

The V call is TRBV5-1, the J call TRBJ1-1; TRBD1 is a possible D gene (6 bases). Germline assignment: CDR1 SGHRS and CDR2 YFSETQ. The V and J ends lost 2 bases and 9 bases respectively, with 17 bases between them. The CDR3 spans 14 residues. CDR3 nucleotide sequence: TGCGCCAGCAGCTTAGGGACATCAGTCACGAAAGCTTTCTTT. Translation gives CASSLGTSVTKAFF.

This chain connects TRBV27 to TRBJ1-3, with no clear D. V dropped 7 bases and J dropped 0 bases, with 7 bases sitting between them. CDR3 length equals 13 residues. Looked up from germline, CDR1 is MNHEY and CDR2 is SMNVEV (reference sequence). The CDR3 nucleotides are TGTGCCAGCATGAGTATCTCTGGAAACACCATATATTTT. Encoded protein: CASMSISGNTIYF.

The rearrangement uses TRBV7-8 and TRBJ2-5; D might be TRBD1 or TRBD2, each matching 6 bases. Between the trimmed V and J ends, which lost 4 bases and 7 bases, there was a span of 16 bases. The germline CDR1 and CDR2 sequences are SGHVS and FQNEAQ. The CDR3 sequence is 14 residues long. The CDR3, as DNA: TGTGCCAGCAGCTCGGTGGGGGGCGCGAGGACCCAGTACTTC. This sequence encodes CASSSVGGARTQYF. Variable domain in full (rest from reference TRBV7-8 and TRBJ2-5): GAGVSQSPRYKVAKRGQDVALRCDPISGHVSLFWYQQALGQGPEFLTYFQNEAQLDKSGLPSDRFFAERPEGSVSTLKIQRTQQEDSAVYLCASSSVGGARTQYFGPGTRLLVL.

V and J are TRBV6-2 or TRBV6-3 and TRBJ2-4; D is uncertain. V was pared by 4 bases and J by 0 bases, with 7 bases between. The germline V gene has CDR1 MNHEY and CDR2 SVGEGT. The CDR3 consists of 14 residues. The CDR3 DNA sequence: TGTGCCAGCAGTTCTACCGTAGCCAAAAACATTCAGTACTTC. Translated: CASSSTVAKNIQYF.

This clone was recorded once. V usage is TRBV25-1 and J usage is TRBJ1-3; D is unresolved. Germline-derived CDR1 and CDR2 are MGHDK and SYGVNS. Trimming shortened V by 6 bases and J by 0 bases, and 6 bases separated the two germline ends. The CDR3 covers 13 residues. The CDR3 DNA is TGTGCCAGCAGGTTGGGCTCTGGAAACACCATATATTTT. This translates into CASRLGSGNTIYF.

The chain couples TRBV18 to TRBJ1-2, with D possibly TRBD1 on 5 matching bases. Germline V gives CDR1 KGHSH, CDR2 LQKENI. This CDR3 contains 14 residues. The V end lost 3 bases, the J end lost 4 bases, and 12 bases lay between the germline ends. The CDR3 DNA reads TGTGCCAGCTCACCGAAGCAGGGTGGCTATGGCTACACCTTC. It encodes CASSPKQGGYGYTF.

The chain carries TRBV19 and TRBJ2-3; TRBD1 aligns across 7 bases. The CDR3 extends over 15 amino acids. Germline assignment: CDR1 LNHDA and CDR2 SQIVND (reference sequence). The junction had 8 bases not matched to a gene; V was cut back by 6 bases and J by 2 bases. In nucleotides, the CDR3 is TGTGCCAGTAGACTTGGGGGACAGAACACAGATACGCAGTATTTT. It is translated as CASRLGGQNTDTQYF.

The CDR3 nucleotides read TGTGCCAGCAGTGATAGTCCTCAGGATGAGCAGTTCTTC. Translated: CASSDSPQDEQFF. The J gene is TRBJ2-1, the V gene TRBV6-4; D not certain. V was trimmed by 3 bases and J by 8 bases, leaving 11 bases between them. The CDR3 is made up of 13 amino acids. The germline gives CDR1 MRHNA, CDR2 SNTAGT.

The J gene is TRBJ2-3, the V gene TRBV5-6; TRBD1 is a possible D gene (5 bases). This CDR3 is built from 15 residues. Germline V gene sequence: CDR1 SGHDT, CDR2 YYEEEE. V lost 0 bases and J 1 base, leaving 9 bases between the germline ends. The CDR3 loop is CASSLDRWGTDTQYF. The CDR3 bases are TGTGCCAGCAGCTTGGACAGGTGGGGCACAGATACGCAGTATTTT.

V usage is TRBV7-8 and J usage is TRBJ2-3, with TRBD2 as a possible D gene (6 bases). CDR1 and CDR2 from the germline V gene are SGHVS and FQNEAQ. V lost 5 bases and J 2 bases, leaving 17 bases between the germline ends. This CDR3 contains 16 residues. This CDR3 reads CASSNQDRDSTDTQYF. CDR3 bases: TGTGCCAGCAGCAACCAAGACCGGGACTCCACAGATACGCAGTATTTT.

The chain uses TRBV10-3 and TRBJ2-3, with a tentative D call TRBD1 (7 bases). Trimming removed 4 bases from V and 2 bases from J, with 16 bases in between. Germline values: CDR1 ENHRY, CDR2 SYGVKD. This CDR3 spans 16 amino acids. CDR3 sequence: CAISGGQGGTTDTQYF. CDR3 nucleotide sequence: TGTGCCATCAGTGGCGGGCAGGGGGGTACCACAGATACGCAGTATTTT.

The chain has TRBV5-1 and TRBJ2-2; weak D call: TRBD2 (5 bases). The V end lost 4 bases, the J end lost 3 bases, and 31 bases lay between the germline ends. Germline lookup yields CDR1 SGHRS and CDR2 YFSETQ. This CDR3 is 21 amino acids long. The CDR3 loop reads CASSIGPTLKTRYRDTGELFF. The CDR3 bases are TGCGCCAGCAGCATAGGACCGACACTGAAAACTAGATACCGAGACACCGGGGAGCTGTTTTTT. The full variable domain, its missing parts supplied by reference TRBV5-1 and TRBJ2-2, is KAGVTQTPRYLIKTRGQQVTLSCSPISGHRSVSWYQQTPGQGLQFLFEYFSETQRNKGNFPGRFSGRQFSNSRSEMNVSTLELGDSALYLCASSIGPTLKTRYRDTGELFFGEGSRLTVL.

The V gene is TRBV7-9, the J gene TRBJ2-5, with a tentative D call TRBD1 (5 bases). Looked up from germline, CDR1 is SEHNR and CDR2 is FQNEAQ (reference sequence). The CDR3 is 14 amino acids. V was pared by 1 base and J by 3 bases, with 9 bases between. The CDR3 DNA reads as TGTGCCAGCAGCTTAGGGGGCTATAAAGAGACCCAGTACTTC. Translating it yields CASSLGGYKETQYF.

The chain uses TRBV7-6 and TRBJ2-5; 7 nucleotides align to TRBD2. Unmatched junction bases numbered 8, after V lost 0 bases and J lost 4 bases. From germline, CDR1 is SGHVS and CDR2 FNYEAQ. The CDR3 has 16 amino acids. The CDR3 DNA reads as TGTGCCAGCAGCTTAGCGGAGGGAGGGTTTGGAGAGACCCAGTACTTC. Translation: CASSLAEGGFGETQYF.

The chain combines TRBV11-1 with TRBJ2-3, with D possibly TRBD2 on 8 matching bases. The V gene lost 5 bases and the J gene lost 10 bases, with 25 bases spanning the gap. Germline V CDR1 and CDR2: SGHAT, FQDESV (reference sequence). The CDR3 totals 16 residues. CDR3 sequence reads: CASSPGQPGGEWSQYF. The DNA for the CDR3 is TGTGCCAGCAGCCCGGGACAGCCCGGGGGGGAATGGTCGCAGTATTTT.

The rearrangement links TRBV7-2 to TRBJ1-2; 9 bases agree with TRBD1. Germline values: CDR1 SGHTA, CDR2 FQGNSA. Unmatched junction bases numbered 12, after V lost 5 bases and J lost 5 bases. CDR3 size: 16 residues. CDR3 nucleotides: TGTGCCAGCAGCCCACAGGGGGCCAACGGCGGTTATGGCTACACCTTC. This sequence encodes CASSPQGANGGYGYTF. Filled out from reference TRBV7-2 and TRBJ1-2, the complete variable domain reads GAGVSQSPSNKVTEKGKDVELRCDPISGHTALYWYRQSLGQGLEFLIYFQGNSAPDKSGLPSDRFSAERTGGSVSTLTIQRTQQEDSAVYLCASSPQGANGGYGYTFGSGTRLTVV.

This clone has just one count. This chain uses TRBV5-1 with TRBJ2-3, with 8 bases aligning to TRBD2. Germline CDR1 and CDR2: SGHRS and YFSETQ. The CDR3 is made up of 18 amino acids. J was trimmed by 0 bases and V by 1 base; bases with no gene match: 10. Written as DNA, the CDR3 is TGCGCCAGCAGCTTGTTTGTCGTTAGCGGGGTGAGCACAGATACGCAGTATTTT. It encodes CASSLFVVSGVSTDTQYF.

V usage is TRBV6-1 and J usage is TRBJ1-3; D unclear. The CDR3 contains 12 residues. Trimming removed 2 bases from V and 8 bases from J, with 7 bases in between. CDR1 and CDR2 from the germline V gene are MNHNS and SASEGT. The CDR3 DNA reads TGTGCCAGCAGTGAATCGGTCGACACCATATATTTT. It codes for CASSESVDTIYF.